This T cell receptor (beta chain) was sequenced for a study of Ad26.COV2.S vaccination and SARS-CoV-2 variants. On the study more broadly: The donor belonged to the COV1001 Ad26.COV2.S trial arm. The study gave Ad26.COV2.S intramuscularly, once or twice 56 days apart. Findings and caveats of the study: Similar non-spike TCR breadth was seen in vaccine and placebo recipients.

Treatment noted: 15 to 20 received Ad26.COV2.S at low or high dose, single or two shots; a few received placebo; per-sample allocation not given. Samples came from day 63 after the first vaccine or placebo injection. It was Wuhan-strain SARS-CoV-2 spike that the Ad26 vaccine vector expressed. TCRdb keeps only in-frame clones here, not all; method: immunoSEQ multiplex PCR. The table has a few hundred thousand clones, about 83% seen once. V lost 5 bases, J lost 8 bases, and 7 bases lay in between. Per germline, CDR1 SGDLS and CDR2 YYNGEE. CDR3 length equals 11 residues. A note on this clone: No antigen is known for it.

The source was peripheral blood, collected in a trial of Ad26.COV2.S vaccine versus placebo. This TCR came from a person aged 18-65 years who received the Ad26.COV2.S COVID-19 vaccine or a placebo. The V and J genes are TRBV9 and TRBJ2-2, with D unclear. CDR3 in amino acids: CASSHLGELFF. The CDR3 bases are TGTGCCAGCAGTCACCTAGGGGAGCTGTTTTTT. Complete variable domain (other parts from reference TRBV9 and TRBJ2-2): DSGVTQTPKHLITATGQRVTLRCSPRSGDLSVYWYQQSLDQGLQFLIQYYNGEERAKGNILERFSAQQFPDLHSELNLSSLELGDSALYFCASSHLGELFFGEGSRLTVL.